One and the same sample provided the 26 T cell receptor beta chains below, sequenced in a study of T cell responses to AZD1222 COVID-19 vaccine. Generated by immunoSEQ multiplex PCR, the TCRdb table keeps only in-frame clones and is missing some. The sample lists about 100,000 clones, roughly 90% occurring once. The sample consisted of peripheral blood, taken on day 0 of AZD1222 vaccination. The receptor source for this set is an adult in good health.

The gene calls are TRBV13 and TRBJ2-3, with 10 positions matching TRBD2. Germline trimming cut 8 bases from V and 5 bases from J; bases unmatched to any gene: 10. The length of the CDR3 is 15 residues. CDR1 is PRHDT, CDR2 FYEKMQ, per germline (reference sequence). This CDR3 is CASGTLAGGLDTQYF. The CDR3 region has the DNA TGTGCCAGCGGGACCTTAGCGGGGGGTTTAGATACGCAGTATTTT.

The chain uses TRBV5-1 and TRBJ1-1, with TRBD1 matching over 7 bases. With V trimmed by 5 bases and J by 5 bases, 15 bases remained unmatched. This CDR3 has 16 amino acids. CDR1 and CDR2 from the germline V gene are SGHRS and YFSETQ. Written as DNA, the CDR3 is TGCGCCAGCAGAGTGAGGGCAGGGGGGCCGGGGACTGAAGCTTTCTTT. Translation: CASRVRAGGPGTEAFF.

This chain links TRBV3-1 (or the pseudogene TRBV3-2) with TRBJ2-7, with D possibly being TRBD2 (5 bases). The CDR3 loop spans 16 amino acids. CDR1 is LGHDT, CDR2 YNNKEL, per germline (reference sequence). Trimming stripped 0 bases from V and 2 bases from J, with 14 bases between. The CDR3 DNA follows: TGTGCCAGCAGCCAAGATCTGGAGCGGTTGGCCTACGAGCAGTACTTC. Protein sequence: CASSQDLERLAYEQYF.

This sequence joins TRBV19 and TRBJ1-1; D is unresolved. This CDR3 contains 14 residues. V lost 2 bases and J 1 base, leaving 8 bases between the germline ends. Germline loops: CDR1 LNHDA, CDR2 SQIVND (reference sequence). The CDR3 DNA reads as TGTGCCAGTAGTATACAGATTTCGAACACTGAAGCTTTCTTT. This translates into CASSIQISNTEAFF. Full variable domain (remainder filled in from reference TRBV19 and TRBJ1-1): DGGITQSPKYLFRKEGQNVTLSCEQNLNHDAMYWYRQDPGQGLRLIYYSQIVNDFQKGDIAEGYSVSREKKESFPLTVTSAQKNPTAFYLCASSIQISNTEAFFGQGTRLTVV.

The CDR3 reads CAISGRGRADTQYF. The CDR3 DNA is TGTGCCATCAGTGGGAGGGGCCGCGCAGATACGCAGTATTTT. The chain employs TRBV10-3 and TRBJ2-3; D is possibly TRBD2 (6 bases). V was cut by 4 bases and J by 4 bases, with 12 bases left in between. CDR1 and CDR2 (germline): ENHRY, SYGVKD. CDR3 length equals 14 residues.

The rearrangement links TRBV24-1 to TRBJ2-3; the match to TRBD1 covers 8 bases. Losses at the gene ends were 2 bases for V and 1 base for J; bases not matched to a gene: 4. The CDR3 extends over 16 amino acids. Germline V gives CDR1 KGHDR, CDR2 SFDVKD. CDR3 sequence reads: CATSDSQGAGTDTQYF. CDR3 DNA: TGTGCCACCAGTGATTCTCAGGGGGCGGGCACAGATACGCAGTATTTT.

V gene TRBV7-3 combines with J gene TRBJ1-3; D might be TRBD1 (5 bases). Germline lookup yields CDR1 SGHTA and CDR2 FQGTGA. The CDR3 totals 15 residues. Trimming removed 5 bases from V and 0 bases from J, with 11 bases in between. In DNA form, the CDR3 reads TGTGCCAGCAGCACCCAGGGTAACTCTGGAAACACCATATATTTT. Protein: CASSTQGNSGNTIYF.

This sequence joins TRBV6-2 or TRBV6-3 and TRBJ1-4; 9 bases are a match to TRBD1. The CDR3 length is 17 residues. V shed 3 bases, J shed 7 bases, and the junction held 12 bases outside the gene matches. Per germline, CDR1 MNHEY and CDR2 SVGEGT. CDR3 sequence reads: CASSYSRDRASGEKLFF. DNA for the CDR3: TGTGCCAGCAGTTATTCTCGGGACAGGGCATCCGGTGAAAAACTGTTTTTT.

The chain links TRBV6-5 to TRBJ1-2; D is ambiguous. Germline-derived CDR1 and CDR2 are MNHEY and SVGAGI. Trimming cost V 6 bases and J 2 bases, with 16 bases left between them. This CDR3 is built from 15 residues. Here the CDR3 reads CASSQTLRGNYGYTF. CDR3 in DNA: TGTGCCAGCAGCCAAACCTTACGGGGAAACTATGGCTACACCTTC.

This chain links TRBV6-6 with TRBJ2-7; 7 positions match TRBD1. Trimming cost V 5 bases and J 5 bases; bases outside gene matches: 21. The CDR3 is 18 amino acids. Looked up from germline, CDR1 is MNHNY and CDR2 is SVGAGI (reference sequence). The chain's CDR3 is CASSRGQVFGHQRNEQYF. Written as DNA, the CDR3 is TGTGCCAGCAGTCGCGGACAGGTGTTTGGGCACCAACGGAACGAGCAGTACTTC.

The chain carries TRBV5-6 and TRBJ1-2; D gene unclear. CDR3 length: 15 amino acids. V lost 3 bases and J lost 4, with 16 bases in between. CDR1 SGHDT and CDR2 YYEEEE come from the germline V gene. The CDR3, as DNA: TGTGCCAGCAGCTCCCCCCGGGGTATGGGCTATGGCTACACCTTC. This encodes CASSSPRGMGYGYTF.

The V call is TRBV6-5, the J call TRBJ1-1, with D perhaps TRBD1 (5 bases). The germline gives CDR1 MNHEY, CDR2 SVGAGI. The V end was cut by 7 bases, the J end by 6 bases, with 15 bases between. The CDR3 contains 13 residues. The CDR3 nucleotides are TGTGCCAGCACCCCGGTCGGCAGGGCTGAAGCTTTCTTT. Amino acid sequence: CASTPVGRAEAFF.

The chain joins TRBV30 to TRBJ2-1, with 11 bases that match TRBD2. V lost 3 bases, J lost 9 bases, and 4 bases stayed unmatched. Germline CDR1 GTSNPN, CDR2 SVGIG (reference sequence). The CDR3 has 13 amino acids. The DNA for the CDR3 is TGTGCCTGGAGGGTAGGGACTAGCGGTGAGCAGTTCTTC. This encodes CAWRVGTSGEQFF.

This sequence joins TRBV12-5 and TRBJ2-1, with D possibly being TRBD2 (6 bases). Trimming stripped 1 base from V and 2 bases from J, with 18 bases between. This CDR3 has 18 residues. CDR1 is LGHNT and CDR2 is FRNRAP in the germline V gene. The CDR3 loop is CASGLDLLGTEAYNEQFF. The CDR3 nucleotides are TGTGCTAGTGGTTTGGACCTACTAGGGACTGAGGCCTACAATGAGCAGTTCTTC.

This rearrangement joins TRBV4-2 to TRBJ2-6, with TRBD1 matching 10 bases. CDR1 is LGHNA and CDR2 is YNFKEQ in the germline V gene. This CDR3 has 17 amino acids. With V trimmed by 3 bases and J by 4 bases, 6 bases remained unmatched. The chain's CDR3 is CASSQGQGNDGANVLTF. As DNA, the CDR3 is TGTGCCAGCAGCCAGGGACAGGGGAATGACGGGGCCAACGTCCTGACTTTC.

V usage is TRBV2 and J usage is TRBJ1-2, with 9 bases matching TRBD1. The CDR3 spans 14 residues. Germline CDR1 is SNHLY and CDR2 is FYNNEI. V trimming: 5 bases; J trimming: 4 bases; junction bases outside the gene matches: 5. The CDR3 region is CASSRDRASYGYTF. The CDR3 region has the DNA TGTGCCAGCAGTAGGGACAGGGCCTCCTATGGCTACACCTTC.

The chain links TRBV4-1 to TRBJ2-5, with D tentatively TRBD2 (6 bases). Trimming shortened V by 3 bases and J by 4 bases, and 12 bases separated the two germline ends. Germline V gene sequence: CDR1 MGHRA, CDR2 YSYEKL. The CDR3 totals 14 residues. CDR3 sequence: CASSQLGTLETQYF. DNA of the CDR3: TGCGCCAGCAGCCAGCTCGGGACTCTAGAGACCCAGTACTTC.

The V and J genes are TRBV7-9 and TRBJ1-1; D is uncertain. Germline V CDR1 and CDR2: SEHNR, FQNEAQ (reference sequence). Between the trimmed V and J ends, which lost 5 bases and 0 bases, there was a span of 25 bases. This CDR3 has 19 amino acids. CDR3 sequence (DNA): TGTGCCAGCAGCCCCCCCGGGCCAGTCAGAGCCGACATGAACACTGAAGCTTTCTTT. It codes for CASSPPGPVRADMNTEAFF.

This chain uses TRBV5-1 with TRBJ1-4, with D hard to call. V lost 1 base, J lost 8 bases, and 18 bases lay in between. The CDR3 is made up of 16 amino acids. Germline assignment: CDR1 SGHRS and CDR2 YFSETQ. The CDR3 DNA reads TGCGCCAGCAGCTTGAACACGCCTTGGTCACGGGAAAAACTGTTTTTT. It encodes CASSLNTPWSREKLFF.

This clone was counted once. This chain joins TRBV6-5 and TRBJ2-1, with D tentatively TRBD2 (5 bases). This CDR3 is 12 amino acids long. V was trimmed by 3 bases and J by 9 bases, leaving 9 bases between them. CDR1 and CDR2 (germline): MNHEY, SVGAGI. The CDR3 DNA is TGTGCCAGCAGTTATTCGGGGTTTGAGCAGTTCTTC. The encoded protein is CASSYSGFEQFF.

The chain employs TRBV6-5 and TRBJ2-3, with D possibly TRBD1 on 8 matching bases. The germline gives CDR1 MNHEY, CDR2 SVGAGI. V was pared by 2 bases and J by 5 bases, with 14 bases between. This CDR3 spans 15 amino acids. CDR3 protein: CASSYPGGGGDTQYF. The CDR3 DNA reads TGTGCCAGCAGTTACCCAGGGGGCGGGGGAGATACGCAGTATTTT.

The J gene is TRBJ1-1, the V gene TRBV19; D is perhaps TRBD1 (6 bases). The CDR3 has 14 amino acids. Germline V gene lookup returns CDR1 LNHDA and CDR2 SQIVND (reference sequence). Trimming stripped 2 bases from V and 4 bases from J, with 11 bases between. CDR3 sequence (DNA): TGTGCCAGTAGTATATTACAGGGTGGCACTGAAGCTTTCTTT. Translated: CASSILQGGTEAFF.

The rearrangement joins TRBV5-1 to TRBJ2-5; D tentatively reads TRBD1 or TRBD2 (5 bases each). Trimming shortened V by 4 bases and J by 4 bases, and 11 bases separated the two germline ends. There are 13 residues in the CDR3. Germline V lookup: CDR1 SGHRS, CDR2 YFSETQ. The CDR3 reads CASSPWDVETQYF. DNA for the CDR3: TGCGCCAGCAGCCCATGGGACGTAGAGACCCAGTACTTC.

The genes are TRBV4-2 and TRBJ1-5; D call uncertain. Trimming took 3 bases from V and 3 from J, leaving 15 bases between them. This CDR3 has 16 amino acids. Germline CDR1 LGHNA, CDR2 YNFKEQ. The CDR3 DNA is TGTGCCAGCAGCCAGGCGGGAGAAAGTATCAATCAGCCCCAGCATTTT. Protein product: CASSQAGESINQPQHF.

The genes are TRBV27 and TRBJ1-1, with 11 bases identical to TRBD1. Germline V lookup: CDR1 MNHEY, CDR2 SMNVEV (reference sequence). Trimming at V came to 5 bases and at J to 4 bases, leaving 6 bases not matched to a gene. This CDR3 has 15 residues. For the CDR3, the DNA is TGTGCCAGCAGTCCCGGGACAGGGGGGAGCACTGAAGCTTTCTTT. It translates to CASSPGTGGSTEAFF.

The genes are TRBV7-9 and TRBJ1-3, with a weak D call TRBD1 (5 bases). Germline CDR1 SEHNR, CDR2 FQNEAQ (reference sequence). V lost 5 bases, J lost 3 bases, and 14 bases lay in between. The CDR3 loop spans 15 amino acids. In DNA, the CDR3 is TGTGCCAGCAGCATCGACAGAATCGTTGGAAACACCATATATTTT. Translating it yields CASSIDRIVGNTIYF.